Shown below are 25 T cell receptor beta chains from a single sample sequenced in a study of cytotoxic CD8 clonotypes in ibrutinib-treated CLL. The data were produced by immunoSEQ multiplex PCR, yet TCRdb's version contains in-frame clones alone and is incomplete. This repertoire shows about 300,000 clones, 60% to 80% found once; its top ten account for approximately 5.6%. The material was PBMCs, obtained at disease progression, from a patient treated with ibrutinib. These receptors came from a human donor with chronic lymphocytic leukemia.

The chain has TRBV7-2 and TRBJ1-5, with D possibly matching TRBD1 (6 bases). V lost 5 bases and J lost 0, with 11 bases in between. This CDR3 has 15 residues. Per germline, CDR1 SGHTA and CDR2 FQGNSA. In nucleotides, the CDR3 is TGTGCCAGCAGCCCGGACAGATTTAGCAATCAGCCCCAGCATTTT. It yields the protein CASSPDRFSNQPQHF.

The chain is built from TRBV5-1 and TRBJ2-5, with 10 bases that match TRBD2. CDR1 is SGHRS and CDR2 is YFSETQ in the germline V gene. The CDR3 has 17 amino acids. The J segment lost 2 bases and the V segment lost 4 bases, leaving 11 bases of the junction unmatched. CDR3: CASSLWIAGGTQETQYF. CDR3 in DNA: TGCGCCAGCAGCCTCTGGATAGCGGGAGGTACTCAAGAGACCCAGTACTTC.

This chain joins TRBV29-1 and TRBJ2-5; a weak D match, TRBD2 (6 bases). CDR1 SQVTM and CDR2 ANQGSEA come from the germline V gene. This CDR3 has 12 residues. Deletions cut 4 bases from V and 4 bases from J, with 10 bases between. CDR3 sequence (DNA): TGCAGCGTTGGGGTCGGGAGAGAGACCCAGTACTTC. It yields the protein CSVGVGRETQYF.

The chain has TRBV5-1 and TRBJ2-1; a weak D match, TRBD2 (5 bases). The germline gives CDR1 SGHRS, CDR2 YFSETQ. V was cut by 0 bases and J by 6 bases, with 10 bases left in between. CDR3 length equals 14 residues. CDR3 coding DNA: TGCGCCAGCAGCTTGGTCGAGGGTTTCAATGAGCAGTTCTTC. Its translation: CASSLVEGFNEQFF.

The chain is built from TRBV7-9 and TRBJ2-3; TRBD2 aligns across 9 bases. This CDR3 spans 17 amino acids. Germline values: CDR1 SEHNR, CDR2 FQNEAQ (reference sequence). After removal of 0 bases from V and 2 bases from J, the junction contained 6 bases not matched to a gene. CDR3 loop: CASSLARLAGLTDTQYF. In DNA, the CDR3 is TGTGCCAGCAGCTTAGCGAGGCTAGCGGGGCTCACAGATACGCAGTATTTT. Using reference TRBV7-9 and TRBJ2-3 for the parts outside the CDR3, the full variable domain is DTGVSQNPRHKITKRGQNVTFRCDPISEHNRLYWYRQTLGQGPEFLTYFQNEAQLEKSRLLSDRFSAERPKGSFSTLEIQRTEQGDSAMYLCASSLARLAGLTDTQYFGPGTRLTVL.

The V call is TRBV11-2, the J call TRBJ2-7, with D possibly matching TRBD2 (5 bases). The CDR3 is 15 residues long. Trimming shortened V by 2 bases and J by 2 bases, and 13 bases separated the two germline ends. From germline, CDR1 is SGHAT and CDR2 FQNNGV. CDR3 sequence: CASSLIGRGAYEQYF. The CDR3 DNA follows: TGTGCCAGCAGCTTAATAGGACGGGGAGCCTACGAGCAGTACTTC.

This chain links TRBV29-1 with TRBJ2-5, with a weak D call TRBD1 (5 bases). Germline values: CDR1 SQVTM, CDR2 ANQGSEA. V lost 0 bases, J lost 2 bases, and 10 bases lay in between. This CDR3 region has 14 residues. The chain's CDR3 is CSVEDRAGQETQYF. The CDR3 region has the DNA TGCAGCGTTGAAGATCGGGCAGGGCAAGAGACCCAGTACTTC. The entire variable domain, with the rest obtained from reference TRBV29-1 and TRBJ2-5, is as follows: SAVISQKPSRDICQRGTSLTIQCQVDSQVTMMFWYRQQPGQSLTLIATANQGSEATYESGFVIDKFPISRPNLTFSTLTVSNMSPEDSSIYLCSVEDRAGQETQYFGPGTRLLVL.

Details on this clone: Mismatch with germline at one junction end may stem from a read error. CDR3 protein: CSARNRDRELF. DNA of the CDR3: TGCAGTGCTAGAAACCGGGACAGAGAACTCTTC. The V and J genes are TRBV20-1 and TRBJ2-4, with 7 bases aligning to TRBD1. The CDR3 is 11 amino acids. Germline loops: CDR1 DFQATT, CDR2 SNEGSKA (reference sequence).

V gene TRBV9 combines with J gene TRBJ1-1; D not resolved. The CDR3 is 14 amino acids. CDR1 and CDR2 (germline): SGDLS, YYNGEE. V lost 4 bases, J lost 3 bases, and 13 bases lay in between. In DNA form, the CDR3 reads TGTGCCAGCAGCCCCAAGGACGGATACACTGAAGCTTTCTTT. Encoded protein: CASSPKDGYTEAFF.

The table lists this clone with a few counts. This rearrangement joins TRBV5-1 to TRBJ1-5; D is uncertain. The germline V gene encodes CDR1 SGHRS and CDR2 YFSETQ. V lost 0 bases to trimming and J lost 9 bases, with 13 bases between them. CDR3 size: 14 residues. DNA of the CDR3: TGCGCCAGCAGCTTGGAGGGCGGCCTCAGGCCCCAGCATTTT. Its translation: CASSLEGGLRPQHF. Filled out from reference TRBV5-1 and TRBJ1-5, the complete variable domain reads KAGVTQTPRYLIKTRGQQVTLSCSPISGHRSVSWYQQTPGQGLQFLFEYFSETQRNKGNFPGRFSGRQFSNSRSEMNVSTLELGDSALYLCASSLEGGLRPQHFGDGTRLSIL.

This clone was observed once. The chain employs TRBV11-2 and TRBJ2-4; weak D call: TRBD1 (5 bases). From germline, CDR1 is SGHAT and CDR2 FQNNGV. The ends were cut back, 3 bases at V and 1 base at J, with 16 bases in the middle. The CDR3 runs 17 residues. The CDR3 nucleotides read TGTGCCAGCAGCTTTTTCCTCTCCAGGGTCGCCAAAAACATTCAGTACTTC. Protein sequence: CASSFFLSRVAKNIQYF.

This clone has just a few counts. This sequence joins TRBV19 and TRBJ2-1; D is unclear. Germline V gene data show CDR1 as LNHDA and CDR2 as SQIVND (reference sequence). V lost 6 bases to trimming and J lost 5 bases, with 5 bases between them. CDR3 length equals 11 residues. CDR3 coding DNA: TGTGCCAGTAGGACCAACAATGAGCAGTTCTTC. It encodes CASRTNNEQFF.

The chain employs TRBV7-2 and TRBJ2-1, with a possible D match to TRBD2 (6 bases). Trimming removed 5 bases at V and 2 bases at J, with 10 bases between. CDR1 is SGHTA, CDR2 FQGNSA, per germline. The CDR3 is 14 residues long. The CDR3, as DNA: TGTGCCAGCAGCCCTAGCGCTGCCTACAATGAGCAGTTCTTC. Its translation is CASSPSAAYNEQFF.

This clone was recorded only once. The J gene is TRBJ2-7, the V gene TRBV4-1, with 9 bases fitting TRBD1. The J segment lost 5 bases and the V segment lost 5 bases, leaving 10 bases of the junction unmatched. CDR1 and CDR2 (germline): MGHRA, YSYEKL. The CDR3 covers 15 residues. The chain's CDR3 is CASSSTGTGFHEQYF. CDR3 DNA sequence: TGCGCCAGCAGCTCCACCGGGACAGGGTTCCACGAGCAGTACTTC.

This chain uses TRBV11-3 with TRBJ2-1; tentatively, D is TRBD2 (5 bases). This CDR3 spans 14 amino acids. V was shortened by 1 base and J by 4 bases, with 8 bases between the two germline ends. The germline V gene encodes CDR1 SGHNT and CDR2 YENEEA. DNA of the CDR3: TGTGCCAGCAGCTTAGCGGGAAAATACAATGAGCAGTTCTTC. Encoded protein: CASSLAGKYNEQFF.

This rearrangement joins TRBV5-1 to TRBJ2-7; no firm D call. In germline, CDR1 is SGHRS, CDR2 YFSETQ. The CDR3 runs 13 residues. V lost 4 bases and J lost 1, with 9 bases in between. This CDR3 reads CASSTAPSYEQYF. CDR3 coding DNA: TGCGCCAGCAGCACCGCCCCTTCCTACGAGCAGTACTTC.

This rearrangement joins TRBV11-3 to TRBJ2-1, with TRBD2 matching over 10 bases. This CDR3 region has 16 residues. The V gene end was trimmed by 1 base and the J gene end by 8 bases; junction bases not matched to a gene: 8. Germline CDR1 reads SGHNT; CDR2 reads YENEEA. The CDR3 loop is CASSLGSGRGIHEQFF. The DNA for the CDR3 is TGTGCCAGCAGCTTAGGGAGCGGGAGGGGTATTCATGAGCAGTTCTTC.

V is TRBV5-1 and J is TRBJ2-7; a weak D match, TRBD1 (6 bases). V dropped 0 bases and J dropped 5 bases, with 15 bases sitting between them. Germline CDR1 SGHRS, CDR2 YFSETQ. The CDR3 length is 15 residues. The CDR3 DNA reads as TGCGCCAGCAGCTTGGCTAGGGGGTCTGCCCACGAGCAGTACTTC. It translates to CASSLARGSAHEQYF.

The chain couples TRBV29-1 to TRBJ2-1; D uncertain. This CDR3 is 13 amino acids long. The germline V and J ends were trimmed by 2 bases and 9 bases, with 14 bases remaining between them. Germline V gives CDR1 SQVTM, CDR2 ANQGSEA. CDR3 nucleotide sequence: TGCAGCGTTGAACTCTCCCCAAAAACTGAGCAGTTCTTC. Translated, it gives CSVELSPKTEQFF.

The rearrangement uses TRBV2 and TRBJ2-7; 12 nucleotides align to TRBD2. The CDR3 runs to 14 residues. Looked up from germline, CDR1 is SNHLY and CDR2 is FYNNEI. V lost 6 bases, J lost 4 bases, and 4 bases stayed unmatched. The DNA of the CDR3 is TGTGCCAGCAGGGGGCTAGCGGGAGGGTACGAGCAGTACTTC. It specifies CASRGLAGGYEQYF.

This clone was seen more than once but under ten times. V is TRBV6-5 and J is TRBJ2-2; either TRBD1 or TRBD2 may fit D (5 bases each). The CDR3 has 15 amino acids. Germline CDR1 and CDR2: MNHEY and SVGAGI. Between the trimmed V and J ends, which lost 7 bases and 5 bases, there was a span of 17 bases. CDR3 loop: CASTTTGALTGELFF. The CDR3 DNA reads TGTGCCAGCACCACTACCGGGGCCCTGACCGGGGAGCTGTTTTTT.

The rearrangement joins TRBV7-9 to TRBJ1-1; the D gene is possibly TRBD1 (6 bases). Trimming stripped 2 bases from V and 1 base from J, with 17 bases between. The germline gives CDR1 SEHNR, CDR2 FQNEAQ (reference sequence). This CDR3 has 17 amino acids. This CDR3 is CASSLLPAGAPNTEAFF. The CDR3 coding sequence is TGTGCCAGCAGCTTACTCCCGGCAGGGGCCCCGAACACTGAAGCTTTCTTT.

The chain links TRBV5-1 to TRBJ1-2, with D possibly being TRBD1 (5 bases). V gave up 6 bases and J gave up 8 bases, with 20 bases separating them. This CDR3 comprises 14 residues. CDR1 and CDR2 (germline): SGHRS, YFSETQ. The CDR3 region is CASNLGPGLGGYTF. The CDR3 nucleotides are TGCGCCAGCAACCTGGGTCCGGGACTGGGAGGCTACACCTTC.

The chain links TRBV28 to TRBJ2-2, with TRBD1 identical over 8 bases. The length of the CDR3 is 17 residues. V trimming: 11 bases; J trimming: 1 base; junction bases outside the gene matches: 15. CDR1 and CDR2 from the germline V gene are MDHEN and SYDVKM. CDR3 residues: CAPTDPPGQVNTGELFF. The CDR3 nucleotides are TGTGCCCCTACCGACCCCCCGGGACAGGTGAACACCGGGGAGCTGTTTTTT. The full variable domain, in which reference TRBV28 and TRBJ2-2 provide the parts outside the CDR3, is DVKVTQSSRYLVKRTGEKVFLECVQDMDHENMFWYRQDPGLGLRLIYFSYDVKMKEKGDIPEGYSVSREKKERFSLILESASTNQTSMYLCAPTDPPGQVNTGELFFGEGSRLTVL.

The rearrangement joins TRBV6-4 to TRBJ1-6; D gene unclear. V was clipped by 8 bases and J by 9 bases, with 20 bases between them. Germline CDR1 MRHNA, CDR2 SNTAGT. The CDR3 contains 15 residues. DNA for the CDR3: TGTGCCAGCTCCCTGACCGCTTGGGCTATTTCACCCCTCCACTTT. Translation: CASSLTAWAISPLHF.